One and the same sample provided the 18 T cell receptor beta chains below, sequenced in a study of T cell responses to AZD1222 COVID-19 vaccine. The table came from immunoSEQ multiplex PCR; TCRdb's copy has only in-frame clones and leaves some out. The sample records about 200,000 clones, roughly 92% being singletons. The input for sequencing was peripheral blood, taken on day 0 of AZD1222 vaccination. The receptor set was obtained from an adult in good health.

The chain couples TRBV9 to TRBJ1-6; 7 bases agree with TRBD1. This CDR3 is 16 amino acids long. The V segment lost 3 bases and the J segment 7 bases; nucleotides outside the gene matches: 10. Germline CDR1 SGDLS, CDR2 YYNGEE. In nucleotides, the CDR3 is TGTGCCAGCAGCGCTACAGGGGATCCGTCGAATTCACCCCTCCACTTT. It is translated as CASSATGDPSNSPLHF.

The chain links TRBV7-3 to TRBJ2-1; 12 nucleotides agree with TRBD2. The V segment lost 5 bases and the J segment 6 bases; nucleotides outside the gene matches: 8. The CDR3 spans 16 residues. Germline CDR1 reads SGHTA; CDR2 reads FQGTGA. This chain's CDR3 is CASSPNLAGGFNEQFF. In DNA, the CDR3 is TGTGCCAGCAGCCCTAACCTAGCGGGGGGGTTCAATGAGCAGTTCTTC.

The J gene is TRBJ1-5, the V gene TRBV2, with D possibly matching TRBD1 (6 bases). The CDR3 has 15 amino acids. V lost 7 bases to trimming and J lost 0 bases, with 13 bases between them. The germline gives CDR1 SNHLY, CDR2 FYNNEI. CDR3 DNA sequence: TGTGCCAGCACCAGGACAGATTATAGCAATCAGCCCCAGCATTTT. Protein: CASTRTDYSNQPQHF. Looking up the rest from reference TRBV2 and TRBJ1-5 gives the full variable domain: EPEVTQTPSHQVTQMGQEVILRCVPISNHLYFYWYRQILGQKVEFLVSFYNNEISEKSEIFDDQFSVERPDGSNFTLKIRSTKLEDSAMYFCASTRTDYSNQPQHFGDGTRLSIL.

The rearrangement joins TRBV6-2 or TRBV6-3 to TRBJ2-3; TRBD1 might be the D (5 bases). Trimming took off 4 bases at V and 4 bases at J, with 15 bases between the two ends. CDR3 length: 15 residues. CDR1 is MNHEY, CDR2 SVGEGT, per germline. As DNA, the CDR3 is TGTGCCAGCAGTTTGCAGGGCCGATGGGCAGATACGCAGTATTTT. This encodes CASSLQGRWADTQYF.

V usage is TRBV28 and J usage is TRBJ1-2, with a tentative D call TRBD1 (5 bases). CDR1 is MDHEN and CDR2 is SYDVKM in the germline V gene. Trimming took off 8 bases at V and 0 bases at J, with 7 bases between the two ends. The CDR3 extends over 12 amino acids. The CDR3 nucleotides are TGTGCCAGCCGGGGACCTAACTATGGCTACACCTTC. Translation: CASRGPNYGYTF.

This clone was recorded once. CDR3 nucleotide sequence: TGTGCCAGTAGTAAGCGGACGAACACTGAAGCTTTCTTT. Encoded protein: CASSKRTNTEAFF. The genes are TRBV19 and TRBJ1-1; D is uncertain. Deletions cut 4 bases from V and 1 base from J, with 7 bases between. The CDR3 has 13 amino acids. Germline loops: CDR1 LNHDA, CDR2 SQIVND (reference sequence).

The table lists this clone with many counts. Here the CDR3 reads CASSSQAERYTQPQHF. The CDR3, as DNA: TGTGCCAGCAGTTCCCAGGCGGAACGATACACTCAGCCCCAGCATTTT. J is TRBJ1-5 and V is TRBV27; D is uncertain. V was shortened by 4 bases and J by 6 bases, with 19 bases between the two germline ends. The germline CDR1 and CDR2 sequences are MNHEY and SMNVEV (reference sequence). The CDR3 totals 16 residues.

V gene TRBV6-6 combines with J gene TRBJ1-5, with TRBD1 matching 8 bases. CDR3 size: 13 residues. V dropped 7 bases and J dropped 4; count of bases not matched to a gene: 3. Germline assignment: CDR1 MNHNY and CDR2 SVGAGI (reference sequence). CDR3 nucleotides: TGTGCCAGCAATCGACAGGGGAATCAGCCCCAGCATTTT. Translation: CASNRQGNQPQHF.

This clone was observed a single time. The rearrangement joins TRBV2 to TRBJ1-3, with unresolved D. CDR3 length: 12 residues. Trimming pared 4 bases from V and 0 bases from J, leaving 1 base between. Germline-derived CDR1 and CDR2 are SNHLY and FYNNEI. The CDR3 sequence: CASSGSGNTIYF. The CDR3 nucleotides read TGTGCCAGCAGTGGCTCTGGAAACACCATATATTTT.

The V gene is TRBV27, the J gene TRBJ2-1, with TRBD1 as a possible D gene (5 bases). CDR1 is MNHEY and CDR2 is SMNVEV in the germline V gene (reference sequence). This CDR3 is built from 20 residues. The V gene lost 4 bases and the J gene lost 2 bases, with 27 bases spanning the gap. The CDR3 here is CASSSQTGRAPFLTYNEQFF. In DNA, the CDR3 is TGTGCCAGCAGTTCGCAAACCGGCAGGGCGCCCTTTTTGACCTACAATGAGCAGTTCTTC.

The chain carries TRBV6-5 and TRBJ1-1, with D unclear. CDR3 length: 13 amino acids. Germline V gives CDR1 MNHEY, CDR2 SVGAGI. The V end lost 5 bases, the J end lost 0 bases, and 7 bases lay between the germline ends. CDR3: CASSLSMNTEAFF. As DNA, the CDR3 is TGTGCCAGCAGTCTTTCCATGAACACTGAAGCTTTCTTT.

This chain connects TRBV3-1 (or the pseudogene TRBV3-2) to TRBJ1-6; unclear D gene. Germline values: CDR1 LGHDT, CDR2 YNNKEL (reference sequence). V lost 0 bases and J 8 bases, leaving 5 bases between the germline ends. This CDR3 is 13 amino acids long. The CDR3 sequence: CASSQDAHSPLHF. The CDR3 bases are TGTGCCAGCAGCCAAGATGCACATTCACCCCTCCACTTT.

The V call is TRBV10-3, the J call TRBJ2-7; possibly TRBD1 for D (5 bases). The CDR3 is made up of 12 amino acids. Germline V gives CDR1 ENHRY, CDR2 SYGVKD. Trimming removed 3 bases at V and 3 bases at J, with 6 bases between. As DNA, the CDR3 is TGTGCCATCAGTGAAACAGGCTACGAGCAGTACTTC. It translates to CAISETGYEQYF.

The CDR3 region has the DNA TGTGCCAGCAGCTTATTCGACACTGAAGCTTTCTTT. It specifies CASSLFDTEAFF. The rearrangement uses TRBV7-2 and TRBJ1-1; D is unclear. Germline lookup yields CDR1 SGHTA and CDR2 FQGNSA. This CDR3 contains 12 residues. The germline V and J ends were trimmed by 2 bases and 3 bases, with 4 bases remaining between them.

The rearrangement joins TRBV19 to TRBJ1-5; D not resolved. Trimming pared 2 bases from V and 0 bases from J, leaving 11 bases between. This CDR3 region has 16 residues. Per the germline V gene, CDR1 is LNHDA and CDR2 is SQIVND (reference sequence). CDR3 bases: TGTGCCAGTAGTATAAATGTCCGGCATAGCAATCAGCCCCAGCATTTT. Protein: CASSINVRHSNQPQHF.

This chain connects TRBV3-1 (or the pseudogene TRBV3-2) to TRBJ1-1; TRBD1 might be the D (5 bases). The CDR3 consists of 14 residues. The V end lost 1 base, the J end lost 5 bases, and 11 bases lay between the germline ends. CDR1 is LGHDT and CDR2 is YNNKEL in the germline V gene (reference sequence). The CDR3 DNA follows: TGTGCCAGCAGCCAAGTGGATTCAGGGACTGAAGCTTTCTTT. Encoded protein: CASSQVDSGTEAFF.

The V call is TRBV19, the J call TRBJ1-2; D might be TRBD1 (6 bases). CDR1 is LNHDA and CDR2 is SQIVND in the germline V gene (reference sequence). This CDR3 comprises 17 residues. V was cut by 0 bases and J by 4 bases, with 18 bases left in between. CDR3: CASSIDLTGPVPYGYTF. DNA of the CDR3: TGTGCCAGTAGTATAGATCTTACAGGGCCGGTTCCCTATGGCTACACCTTC.

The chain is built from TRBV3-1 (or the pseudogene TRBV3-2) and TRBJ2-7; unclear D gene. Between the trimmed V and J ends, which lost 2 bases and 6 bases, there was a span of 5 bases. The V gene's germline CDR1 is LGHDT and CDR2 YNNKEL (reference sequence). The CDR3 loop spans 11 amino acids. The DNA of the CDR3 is TGTGCCAGCAGCCAATCGGGCGAGCAGTACTTC. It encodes CASSQSGEQYF.